A selection of T cell receptor beta chains follows, all from one sample in a study of T cells after yellow fever vaccination. MiXCR was run by TCRdb on the 5' RACE reads, yielding one entry per CDR3 protein. The sample carries 300,000 to 400,000 distinct CDR3 sequences, 7.5% to 9% recorded once. The source material was PBMCs, sampled on the day of the first yellow fever vaccination. These receptor sequences come from a man aged 18 to 35 who received the YFV17D yellow fever vaccine. Both conserved end residues are part of each CDR3. Each record gives: J gene, V gene, D gene, clone size, CDR3 protein, CDR3 DNA. The D gene is left open where the match is weak. The size entry is marked missing in some rows and otherwise reads once, few, many or a size class.

TRBJ1-5 TRBV18 - - CASWGGLSNQPQHF TGTGCCAGCTGGGGGGGGCTCAGCAATCAGCCCCAGCATTTT
TRBJ2-1 TRBV24-1 TRBD2 few CATSDWGGNEQFF TGTGCCACCAGTGACTGGGGGGGGAATGAGCAGTTCTTC
TRBJ2-5 TRBV7-2 - - CASSLGPPGGQETQYF TGTGCCAGCAGCTTAGGACCCCCCGGGGGCCAAGAGACCCAGTACTTC
TRBJ2-3 TRBV18 TRBD2 few CASSAAGSDTQYF TGTGCCAGCTCAGCAGCGGGGTCAGATACGCAGTATTTT
TRBJ1-5 TRBV5-1 - - CASSPDTGINQPQHF TGCGCCAGCAGCCCCGATACGGGGATCAATCAGCCCCAGCATTTT
TRBJ1-1 TRBV7-2 - few CASSSGTSAAWGFF TGTGCCAGCAGCTCCGGGACCTCAGCAGCCTGGGGTTTCTTT
TRBJ1-6 TRBV20-1 TRBD1 - CSARLDRGSYNSPLHF TGCAGTGCTAGGTTGGACAGGGGTTCCTATAATTCACCCCTCCACTTT
TRBJ2-1 TRBV24-1 - few CATSETGSNEQFF TGTGCCACCAGTGAAACAGGAAGCAATGAGCAGTTCTTC
TRBJ2-7 TRBV5-1 TRBD1 few CASSSQTLSTGGFKYF TGCGCCAGCAGCTCCCAAACCCTTTCGACAGGGGGCTTTAAGTACTTC
TRBJ2-5 TRBV5-1 TRBD1 many CASSLVGTGEETQYF TGCGCCAGCAGCTTGGTAGGGACAGGGGAAGAGACCCAGTACTTC
TRBJ1-1 TRBV4-3 - few CASSQTSFGGGTGAFF TGCGCCAGCAGCCAGACCAGTTTTGGGGGAGGGACGGGAGCTTTCTTT
TRBJ1-6 TRBV4-3 TRBD1 few CASSQSPTGGSPLHF TGCGCCAGCAGCCAAAGCCCGACAGGGGGATCACCCCTCCACTTT
TRBJ1-1 TRBV7-2 - many CASSFGVSFNTEAFF TGTGCCAGCAGCTTCGGGGTTTCTTTCAACACTGAAGCTTTCTTT
TRBJ2-1 TRBV12-3/TRBV12-4 TRBD2 - CASSLEHGAGRDNEQFF TGTGCCAGCAGTCTTGAGCATGGAGCGGGGCGGGACAATGAGCAGTTCTTC
TRBJ2-5 TRBV29-1 TRBD2 - CSGAGLAGGQYQETQYF TGCAGCGGGGCCGGACTAGCGGGGGGACAGTACCAAGAGACCCAGTACTTC
TRBJ2-3 TRBV4-3 TRBD2 - CASSQIYTGSGADTQYF TGCGCCAGCAGCCAAATTTACACGGGAAGCGGGGCAGATACGCAGTATTTT
TRBJ2-5 TRBV5-4 - - CASSLGEAKTQYF TGTGCCAGCAGCTTAGGCGAGGCGAAGACCCAGTACTTC
TRBJ2-5 TRBV20-1 - few CSAPSGTVRGAQYF TGCAGTGCCCCGTCCGGGACAGTACGGGGGGCCCAGTACTTC
TRBJ2-6 TRBV5-1 - - CASRPRGSGANVLTF TGCGCCAGCAGACCCAGGGGCTCTGGGGCCAACGTCCTGACTTTC
TRBJ2-3 TRBV19 TRBD2 - CATQPFASGGNTDTQYF TGTGCCACTCAGCCCTTTGCCAGCGGGGGCAACACAGATACGCAGTATTTT
TRBJ1-1 TRBV12-3/TRBV12-4 - - CASSLDWSTEAFF TGTGCCAGCAGCCTCGACTGGAGCACTGAAGCTTTCTTT
TRBJ1-2 TRBV2 TRBD1 few CASSETGADYGYTF TGTGCCAGCAGTGAGACAGGGGCTGACTATGGCTACACCTTC
TRBJ2-3 TRBV7-3 TRBD2 many CASSFTSDRTDTQYF TGTGCCAGCAGCTTTACTAGCGACCGCACAGATACGCAGTATTTT
TRBJ2-5 TRBV5-1 TRBD1 few CASSLTGGWQETQYF TGCGCCAGCAGCTTGACAGGGGGTTGGCAAGAGACCCAGTACTTC
TRBJ2-2 TRBV2 - few CASSGMAGELFF TGTGCCAGCAGTGGAATGGCCGGGGAGCTGTTTTTT
TRBJ2-3 TRBV5-6 - few CASSLAWTYSTDTQYF TGTGCCAGCAGCTTGGCCTGGACGTACAGCACAGATACGCAGTATTTT
TRBJ2-7 TRBV7-8 - many CASSEGPSYEQYF TGTGCCAGCAGCGAGGGACCCTCCTACGAGCAGTACTTC
TRBJ2-1 TRBV12-3/TRBV12-4 TRBD1 few CASSFGVGQGPYNEQFF TGTGCCAGCAGTTTTGGGGTAGGACAGGGGCCCTACAATGAGCAGTTCTTC
TRBJ2-4 TRBV20-1 TRBD1 - CSAPPTGGKNIQYF TGCAGTGCTCCCCCGACAGGGGGCAAAAACATTCAGTACTTC
TRBJ2-3 TRBV4-2 - few CASSQDGKDTQYF TGTGCCAGCAGCCAAGACGGGAAGGATACGCAGTATTTT